The rows below give T cell receptor beta chains drawn from one sample of a study of blood T cell repertoires in COVID-19. TCRdb's copy holds only in-frame clones and misses some; the assay was immunoSEQ multiplex PCR. This sample yields tens of thousands of clones, of which 70% to 90% are seen a single time; around 10% belongs to the top ten. Sequencing used peripheral blood. All receptors come from a human donor in a cohort sampled during active COVID-19. Both conserved end residues are part of each CDR3. D genes are given only for firm matches. Some rows have no size entry. The others give once, few or many, or a class for an expanded clone.

d_gene	abundance	v_gene	j_gene	CDR3nt	CDR3aa
TRBD1	NA	TRBV2	TRBJ1-1	TGTGCCAGCAGTGAAGCTTTGACAGGGGATTACACTGAAGCTTTCTTT	CASSEALTGDYTEAFF
NA	NA	TRBV12-3/TRBV12-4	TRBJ2-7	TGTGCCAGCAGGCCGCAGGGGAGTTACGAGCAGTACTTC	CASRPQGSYEQYF
TRBD2	NA	TRBV2	TRBJ2-5	TGTGCCAGCAGCGCCGGACTAGCGGGGGGGGAAGAGACCCAGTACTTC	CASSAGLAGGEETQYF
TRBD1	NA	TRBV6-5	TRBJ2-2	TGTGCCAGCAGTCCGGACAGGGTGAACACCGGGGAGCTGTTTTTT	CASSPDRVNTGELFF
NA	NA	TRBV19	TRBJ2-1	TGTGCCAGTAAACAAACAGGTGTAAGCTCCTACAATGAGCAGTTCTTC	CASKQTGVSSYNEQFF
TRBD2	NA	TRBV5-1	TRBJ2-1	TGCGCCTCCAGCGGGGGGCAACCCTACAATGAGCAGTTCTTC	CASSGGQPYNEQFF
NA	once	TRBV7-9	TRBJ2-3	TGTGCCAGCAGCTCCGGACTGGATACGCAGTATTTT	CASSSGLDTQYF
NA	few	TRBV7-9	TRBJ1-4	TGTGCCAGCAGCTCGGGGAATATCGGGGAAAAACTGTTTTTT	CASSSGNIGEKLFF
TRBD1	few	TRBV7-9	TRBJ2-5	TGTGCCAGCAGCTCTGGACAGGGGGCTATGCAGACCCAGTACTTC	CASSSGQGAMQTQYF
TRBD1	NA	TRBV7-6	TRBJ1-4	TGTGCCAGCAGCGAAAGACAGGGGGAGGGTGAAAAACTGTTTTTT	CASSERQGEGEKLFF
TRBD1	NA	TRBV6-6	TRBJ1-1	TGTGCCAGCAGTGGACGGGGGACAGAGAACACTGAAGCTTTCTTT	CASSGRGTENTEAFF
NA	NA	TRBV7-8	TRBJ1-4	TGTGCCAGCAGCCTGACCCGGGGGGGGAATGAAAAACTGTTTTTT	CASSLTRGGNEKLFF
TRBD2	once	TRBV19	TRBJ2-5	TGTGCCAGTAGTCGGCTAGCGGGGAACCAAGAGACCCAGTACTTC	CASSRLAGNQETQYF
NA	once	TRBV3-1/TRBV3-2	TRBJ2-7	TGTGCCAGCAGCCAGGGCATCTCCTACGAGCAGTACTTC	CASSQGISYEQYF
TRBD2	NA	TRBV6-1	TRBJ2-7	TGTGCCAGCAGTGAAGGACTAGCGGGTTTGGGCGAGCAGTACTTC	CASSEGLAGLGEQYF
NA	NA	TRBV6-6	TRBJ2-1	TGTGCCAGCAGTGCCGCCCCCGTACAAACAAATGAGCAGTTCTTC	CASSAAPVQTNEQFF
NA	NA	TRBV18	TRBJ2-2	TGTGCCAGCTCATCCCGGGAGCTAACCGGGGAGCTGTTTTTT	CASSSRELTGELFF
NA	once	TRBV4-2	TRBJ2-2	TGTGCCAGCAGCCAAGGGGGGGGCCGGACCGGGGAGCTGTTTTTT	CASSQGGGRTGELFF